Detailed here is one T cell receptor (beta chain). Antigen: not known. V was cut by 5 bases and J by 0 bases, with 19 bases left in between. CDR1 and CDR2 (germline): SGHAT, FQNNGV. The CDR3 is 17 amino acids. This specimen comes from a study of T cell responses to AZD1222 COVID-19 vaccine. Study context: Second doses at about 4 or about 12 weeks were pooled. Overall study findings and caveats: The donors showed a predominance of white British ancestry and of females, with possible underestimation of clonal diversity. Two AZD1222 administrations were followed by greater Spike-specific TCR breadth and depth. Nearly half of unique spike-specific TCRs reportedly avoided B.1.351 and B.1.1.7 mutated regions.

Sequencing used immunoSEQ multiplex PCR; TCRdb keeps in-frame clones, though not all of them. The sample records 99,000 or so clones, over 80% being singletons. This specimen was peripheral blood, taken on day 0 of AZD1222 vaccination. This TCR came from an adult in good health. The chain has TRBV11-2 and TRBJ1-1; D call uncertain. The CDR3 DNA reads TGTGCCAGCAGCCCTACCTCCCACGGCGGCCTGAACACTGAAGCTTTCTTT. It codes for CASSPTSHGGLNTEAFF.